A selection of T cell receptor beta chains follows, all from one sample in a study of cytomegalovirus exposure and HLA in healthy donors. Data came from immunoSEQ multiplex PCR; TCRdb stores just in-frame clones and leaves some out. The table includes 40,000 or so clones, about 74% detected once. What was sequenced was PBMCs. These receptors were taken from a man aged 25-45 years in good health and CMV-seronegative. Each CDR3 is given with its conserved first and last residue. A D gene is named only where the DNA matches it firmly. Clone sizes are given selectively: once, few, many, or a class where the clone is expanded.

CASAAPWGDSADTQYF | TGTGCCAGCGCGGCCCCCTGGGGGGATAGCGCAGATACGCAGTATTTT | TRBJ2-3 | - | - | TRBV21-1
CASSLTGGQYF | TGTGCCAGCAGCCTCACAGGTGGGCAGTACTTC | TRBJ2-7 | - | - | TRBV13
CSVVGDRVYEQYF | TGCAGCGTGGTAGGGGACAGGGTCTACGAGCAGTACTTC | TRBJ2-7 | TRBD1 | - | TRBV29-1
CSVAGGFGYGYTF | TGCAGCGTTGCTGGAGGGTTCGGGTATGGCTACACCTTC | TRBJ1-2 | - | - | TRBV29-1
CASNRGLNTEAFF | TGTGCCAGCAATCGGGGGTTGAACACTGAAGCTTTCTTT | TRBJ1-1 | - | few | TRBV6-6
CASSVSLAGGETQYF | TGTGCCAGCAGCGTATCACTAGCGGGGGGGGAGACCCAGTACTTC | TRBJ2-5 | TRBD2 | - | TRBV9
CASSWTQNTEAFF | TGCGCCAGCAGCTGGACACAGAACACTGAAGCTTTCTTT | TRBJ1-1 | - | - | TRBV5-1
CASRLDRVVWQPQHF | TGTGCCAGCAGGCTTGACAGGGTAGTATGGCAGCCCCAGCATTTT | TRBJ1-5 | TRBD1 | once | TRBV6-1
CSARIGSSGNEQFF | TGCAGCGCCCGGATCGGAAGTTCAGGGAATGAGCAGTTCTTC | TRBJ2-1 | - | - | TRBV29-1
CASSLDTSEQYF | TGTGCCAGCAGCTTAGACACTAGCGAGCAGTACTTC | TRBJ2-7 | - | - | TRBV13
CASRPTSRDRRSYEQYF | TGTGCCAGCAGGCCTACGTCCCGGGACAGGAGATCCTACGAGCAGTACTTC | TRBJ2-7 | TRBD1 | - | TRBV28
CASSLHRGYEQYF | TGTGCCAGCAGCTTACACAGGGGATACGAGCAGTACTTC | TRBJ2-7 | TRBD1 | - | TRBV7-2
CAITPSGGAADTQYF | TGTGCCATCACTCCCAGCGGGGGGGCCGCAGATACGCAGTATTTT | TRBJ2-3 | TRBD2 | - | TRBV10-3
CASNLEGVRDTQYF | TGCGCCAGCAACCTCGAGGGGGTACGGGATACGCAGTATTTT | TRBJ2-3 | - | - | TRBV5-1
CASSYLTGIQDTEAFF | TGTGCCAGCAGTTACCTCACAGGGATACAGGACACTGAAGCTTTCTTT | TRBJ1-1 | - | few | TRBV6-5
CASSLVSGRSSGELFF | TGCGCCAGCAGCTTGGTAAGCGGGAGATCGTCCGGGGAGCTGTTTTTT | TRBJ2-2 | TRBD2 | - | TRBV5-1
CASRPGGSTDTQYF | TGTGCCAGCAGACCCGGGGGGAGCACAGATACGCAGTATTTT | TRBJ2-3 | TRBD2 | - | TRBV6-6
CASSPKRDYEQYF | TGTGCCAGCAGTCCGAAACGGGACTACGAGCAGTACTTC | TRBJ2-7 | - | - | TRBV28
CSARTPRTQYF | TGCAGTGCTAGAACCCCCAGGACCCAGTACTTC | TRBJ2-5 | - | - | TRBV20-1
CASSYRTDQPQHF | TGTGCCAGCAGTTACAGGACAGATCAGCCCCAGCATTTT | TRBJ1-5 | - | - | TRBV6-5
CASSSTSGSYNEQFF | TGTGCCAGTAGCTCGACTAGCGGCTCCTACAATGAGCAGTTCTTC | TRBJ2-1 | TRBD2 | medium-sized | TRBV19
CASMTPGQGSYEQYF | TGTGCCAGCATGACTCCGGGACAGGGGTCTTACGAGCAGTACTTC | TRBJ2-7 | TRBD1 | - | TRBV2
CASSQNQETQYF | TGCGCCAGCAGCCAGAACCAAGAGACCCAGTACTTC | TRBJ2-5 | - | - | TRBV5-1
CASSYSAVDYGYTF | TGTGCCAGCAGTTACTCGGCGGTAGACTATGGCTACACCTTC | TRBJ1-2 | - | few | TRBV6-5
CASSFRGSDTQYF | TGCGCCAGCAGCTTCCGGGGGTCGGATACGCAGTATTTT | TRBJ2-3 | - | - | TRBV5-1
CASRITGVNEQFF | TGTGCCAGTAGGATCACAGGGGTGAATGAGCAGTTCTTC | TRBJ2-1 | TRBD1 | - | TRBV19
CASSDQGGGKNIQYF | TGTGCCAGCAGTGATCAGGGAGGGGGCAAAAACATTCAGTACTTC | TRBJ2-4 | - | - | TRBV2
CASSFGLLGGGETQYF | TGTGCCAGCAGCTTCGGCCTATTAGGGGGGGGCGAGACCCAGTACTTC | TRBJ2-5 | - | - | TRBV5-6
CASMAWDRNNQPQHF | TGTGCCAGCATGGCTTGGGACAGGAACAATCAGCCCCAGCATTTT | TRBJ1-5 | TRBD1 | - | TRBV5-6
CASSQVQGGGYTF | TGTGCCAGCAGCCAAGTTCAGGGAGGTGGCTACACCTTC | TRBJ1-2 | - | - | TRBV14
CASSELAGEAYEQYF | TGTGCCAGCAGTGAACTAGCGGGGGAGGCCTACGAGCAGTACTTC | TRBJ2-7 | TRBD2 | - | TRBV25-1
CASSLAGDWRDTQYF | TGTGCCAGCAGCTTAGCGGGAGATTGGCGAGATACGCAGTATTTT | TRBJ2-3 | - | - | TRBV7-9
CASSYYGRGVNTEAFF | TGTGCCAGCAGCTATTACGGCAGGGGAGTGAACACTGAAGCTTTCTTT | TRBJ1-1 | - | medium-sized | TRBV7-9
CASRRHTNSNQPQHF | TGTGCCAGCAGACGTCATACTAATAGCAATCAGCCCCAGCATTTT | TRBJ1-5 | - | - | TRBV2
CASSLGTGGTNVLTF | TGCGCCAGCAGCTTAGGGACAGGGGGAACCAACGTCCTGACTTTC | TRBJ2-6 | TRBD1 | - | TRBV5-1
CASSPTSGGGPGTQYF | TGTGCCAGCAGTCCGACTAGCGGGGGGGGCCCTGGTACGCAGTATTTT | TRBJ2-3 | TRBD2 | - | TRBV7-6
CASRSNYGYTF | TGTGCCAGTCGGAGTAACTATGGCTACACCTTC | TRBJ1-2 | - | medium-sized | TRBV6-5
CTSSRERNGNEQFF | TGCACCAGCAGCCGGGAGCGGAACGGGAATGAGCAGTTCTTC | TRBJ2-1 | - | - | TRBV4-1
CASSPGLAASSYNEQFF | TGCGCCAGCAGCCCCGGACTAGCGGCAAGCTCCTACAATGAGCAGTTCTTC | TRBJ2-1 | TRBD2 | - | TRBV5-1
CASSSDSLATQYF | TGTGCCAGCAGCTCGGACAGCCTGGCGACCCAGTACTTC | TRBJ2-5 | - | - | TRBV7-9